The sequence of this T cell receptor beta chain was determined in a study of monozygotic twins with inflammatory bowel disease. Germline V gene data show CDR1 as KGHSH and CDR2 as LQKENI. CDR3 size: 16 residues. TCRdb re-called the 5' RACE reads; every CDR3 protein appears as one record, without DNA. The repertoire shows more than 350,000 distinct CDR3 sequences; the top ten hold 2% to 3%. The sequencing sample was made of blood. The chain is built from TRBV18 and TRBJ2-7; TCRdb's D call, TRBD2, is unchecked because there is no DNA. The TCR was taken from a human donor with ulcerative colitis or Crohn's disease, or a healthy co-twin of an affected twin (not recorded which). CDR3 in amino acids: CASSLSPTGGPNEQYF.